The 31 T cell receptor beta chains below were found in one sample sequenced in a study of cytotoxic CD8 clonotypes in ibrutinib-treated CLL. Generated by immunoSEQ multiplex PCR, the TCRdb table keeps only in-frame clones and is missing some. The data contain some 200,000 clones, more than 75% of them singletons. Specimen: PBMCs, collected after 12 months of ibrutinib treatment. The receptor set was obtained from a human donor with chronic lymphocytic leukemia.

This sequence joins TRBV5-4 and TRBJ1-3; 10 positions match TRBD1. The CDR3 is 15 residues long. Germline V gene lookup returns CDR1 SGHNT and CDR2 YYREEE (reference sequence). V lost 4 bases, J lost 4 bases, and 5 bases stayed unmatched. CDR3 sequence (DNA): TGTGCCAGCAGCAACCGGGACAGGGGAGGAAACACCATATATTTT. It translates to CASSNRDRGGNTIYF. The whole variable domain, filled in from reference TRBV5-4 and TRBJ1-3, reads ETGVTQSPTHLIKTRGQQVTLRCSSQSGHNTVSWYQQALGQGPQFIFQYYREEENGRGNFPPRFSGLQFPNYSSELNVNALELDDSALYLCASSNRDRGGNTIYFGEGSWLTVV.

The chain links TRBV6-5 to TRBJ2-2; D gene unclear. There are 11 residues in the CDR3. CDR1 is MNHEY and CDR2 is SVGAGI in the germline V gene. V was clipped by 6 bases and J by 2 bases, with 1 base between them. The CDR3 loop reads CASSNTGELFF. The CDR3 coding sequence is TGTGCCAGCAGCAACACCGGGGAGCTGTTTTTT.

The table lists this clone with a count of one. The rearrangement uses TRBV20-1 and TRBJ2-7; possible D gene TRBD1, 6 bases. The V gene's germline CDR1 is DFQATT and CDR2 SNEGSKA (reference sequence). The CDR3 totals 11 residues. Trimming took 5 bases from V and 5 from J, leaving 10 bases between them. CDR3 residues: CSASQGNEQYF. Written as DNA, the CDR3 is TGCAGTGCTTCTCAGGGGAACGAGCAGTACTTC.

The rearrangement links TRBV27 to TRBJ2-5, with TRBD2 as a possible D gene (6 bases). This CDR3 contains 15 residues. V lost 3 bases and J 1 base, leaving 12 bases between the germline ends. Germline-derived CDR1 and CDR2 are MNHEY and SMNVEV (reference sequence). The CDR3 sequence is CASSLTRGSQETQYF. The CDR3 bases are TGTGCCAGCAGTTTGACTAGAGGTTCCCAAGAGACCCAGTACTTC.

This clone has a count of ten or more. This chain connects TRBV2 to TRBJ1-6; D unresolved. Looked up from germline, CDR1 is SNHLY and CDR2 is FYNNEI. CDR3 size: 14 residues. The germline V and J ends were trimmed by 6 bases and 4 bases, with 10 bases remaining between them. The CDR3 DNA is TGTGCCAGCAGGCCCCCCGAATATAATTCACCCCTCCACTTT. Amino acid sequence: CASRPPEYNSPLHF.

The chain couples TRBV2 to TRBJ2-5; tentative D call: TRBD1 (6 bases). Per the germline V gene, CDR1 is SNHLY and CDR2 is FYNNEI. The CDR3 loop spans 17 amino acids. V lost 4 bases and J 0 bases, leaving 18 bases between the germline ends. The CDR3, as DNA: TGTGCCAGCAGTGTTACAGGGACCCCTGAGCACCAAGAGACCCAGTACTTC. This encodes CASSVTGTPEHQETQYF.

V gene TRBV18 combines with J gene TRBJ2-3; D unclear. The ends were cut back, 0 bases at V and 4 bases at J, with 11 bases in the middle. CDR1 KGHSH and CDR2 LQKENI come from the germline V gene. The CDR3 is 15 residues long. CDR3 loop: CASSPPDRPPDTQYF. CDR3 DNA sequence: TGTGCCAGCTCACCACCGGACCGCCCGCCAGATACGCAGTATTTT. Supplemented by reference TRBV18 and TRBJ2-3, the full variable domain reads NAGVMQNPRHLVRRRGQEARLRCSPMKGHSHVYWYRQLPEEGLKFMVYLQKENIIDESGMPKERFSAEFPKEGPSILRIQQVVRGDSAAYFCASSPPDRPPDTQYFGPGTRLTVL.

This rearrangement joins TRBV2 to TRBJ1-1; no clear D. The germline V and J ends were trimmed by 3 bases and 11 bases, with 7 bases remaining between them. Germline assignment: CDR1 SNHLY and CDR2 FYNNEI. CDR3 length equals 10 residues. The CDR3 protein is CASSESYAFF. CDR3 DNA sequence: TGTGCCAGCAGTGAGTCTTACGCTTTCTTT.

The J gene is TRBJ2-2, the V gene TRBV4-2; D ambiguous. Trimming removed 0 bases at V and 7 bases at J, with 9 bases between. The V gene's germline CDR1 is LGHNA and CDR2 YNFKEQ. This CDR3 has 14 amino acids. The DNA of the CDR3 is TGTGCCAGCAGCCAAGAACTCGCCTACGGGGAGCTGTTTTTT. As protein: CASSQELAYGELFF.

The rearrangement links TRBV29-1 to TRBJ2-7; 8 bases match TRBD1. V was pared by 7 bases and J by 6 bases, with 8 bases of the junction left unmatched. Germline V lookup: CDR1 SQVTM, CDR2 ANQGSEA. This CDR3 is 12 amino acids long. CDR3 sequence reads: CSGGQGGREQYF. Written as DNA, the CDR3 is TGCAGCGGCGGACAGGGTGGACGCGAGCAGTACTTC.

This clone was found once. The CDR3 protein is CASSRLGLSGTEAFF. DNA for the CDR3: TGTGCCAGCAGTCGGTTGGGACTCTCAGGGACTGAAGCTTTCTTT. The V call is TRBV27, the J call TRBJ1-1; TRBD1 might be the D (5 bases). Trimming removed 5 bases from V and 5 bases from J, with 18 bases in between. CDR1 MNHEY and CDR2 SMNVEV come from the germline V gene (reference sequence). This CDR3 has 15 residues.

This chain links TRBV6-1 with TRBJ1-5; D unresolved. V was trimmed by 6 bases and J by 1 base, leaving 16 bases between them. The length of the CDR3 is 16 residues. The germline CDR1 and CDR2 sequences are MNHNS and SASEGT. The CDR3 sequence is CASRETHAWSNQPQHF. The CDR3 nucleotides are TGTGCCAGCAGGGAAACACACGCCTGGAGCAATCAGCCCCAGCATTTT.

The chain is built from TRBV10-1 and TRBJ1-3; D unclear. Germline assignment: CDR1 WNHNN and CDR2 SYGVQD (reference sequence). The CDR3 runs to 19 residues. Deletions cut 6 bases from V and 2 bases from J, with 26 bases between. DNA for the CDR3: TGCGCCAGCAGCCGTCCCACGTTTTCTAGTCCCCAAACTGGAAACACCATATATTTT. Residues: CASSRPTFSSPQTGNTIYF.

The chain couples TRBV15 to TRBJ2-1; D perhaps matches TRBD2 (6 bases). V shed 0 bases and J shed 8 bases, with 17 bases lying between them. CDR1 and CDR2 (germline): LNHNV, YYDKDF (reference sequence). The CDR3 spans 16 residues. This CDR3 is CATSRDPSLQRDEQFF. The CDR3 DNA sequence: TGTGCCACCAGCAGAGATCCTAGTCTTCAGCGGGATGAGCAGTTCTTC.

The genes are TRBV29-1 and TRBJ2-7; 7 bases line up with TRBD2. From germline, CDR1 is SQVTM and CDR2 ANQGSEA. The CDR3 is 19 amino acids. V dropped 0 bases and J dropped 4; count of bases not matched to a gene: 21. CDR3 in DNA: TGCAGCGTTGAAGATCCAACTAGCGTCAGAATCCCCGGGACTTACGAGCAGTACTTC. This encodes CSVEDPTSVRIPGTYEQYF.

This chain connects TRBV6-1 to TRBJ2-3; 7 bases match TRBD1. This CDR3 spans 12 amino acids. V trimming: 6 bases; J trimming: 3 bases; junction bases outside the gene matches: 0. In germline, CDR1 is MNHNS, CDR2 SASEGT. The CDR3 protein is CASRQGTDTQYF. CDR3 sequence (DNA): TGTGCCAGCAGACAGGGGACAGATACGCAGTATTTT.

The chain combines TRBV30 with TRBJ1-1, with D unclear. Trimming took 2 bases from V and 0 from J, leaving 7 bases between them. Per germline, CDR1 GTSNPN and CDR2 SVGIG (reference sequence). The CDR3 contains 13 residues. CDR3 in DNA: TGTGCCTGGAGTTTGCTAATGAACACTGAAGCTTTCTTT. It encodes CAWSLLMNTEAFF.

This clone was detected many times. The rearrangement links TRBV11-1 to TRBJ1-2, with TRBD1 matching over 7 bases. Germline V lookup: CDR1 SGHAT, CDR2 FQDESV (reference sequence). V shed 5 bases, J shed 4 bases, and the junction held 4 bases outside the gene matches. The CDR3 runs 13 residues. CDR3 sequence (DNA): TGTGCCAGCAGCACGCAGGGGGGCTATGGCTACACCTTC. Its protein product is CASSTQGGYGYTF.

This chain uses TRBV7-9 with TRBJ1-2; D possibly corresponds to TRBD1 (5 bases). Deletions cut 3 bases from V and 7 bases from J, with 12 bases between. This CDR3 spans 13 amino acids. Germline loops: CDR1 SEHNR, CDR2 FQNEAQ (reference sequence). Written as DNA, the CDR3 is TGTGCCAGCAGCTTTTTGGGGGACGGTGGCTACACCTTC. Its translation is CASSFLGDGGYTF.

With respect to this clone: The sample carries other DNA sequences with the same CDR3. The chain joins TRBV5-1 to TRBJ2-7; 8 bases line up with TRBD1. The CDR3 length is 14 residues. CDR1 and CDR2 (germline): SGHRS, YFSETQ. Trimming removed 1 base from V and 3 bases from J; junction bases left unmatched: 3. CDR3 protein: CASSLSQGVYEQYF. DNA of the CDR3: TGCGCCAGCAGCTTGTCACAGGGGGTCTACGAGCAGTACTTC.

This CDR3 reads CATTGMYQETQYF. The DNA for the CDR3 is TGTGCCACCACTGGGATGTACCAAGAGACCCAGTACTTC. V gene TRBV15 combines with J gene TRBJ2-5; D unresolved. The CDR3 consists of 13 residues. Per germline, CDR1 LNHNV and CDR2 YYDKDF (reference sequence). V shed 7 bases and J shed 0 bases, with 9 bases lying between them.

The chain recombines TRBV7-9 with TRBJ2-2; a weak D match, TRBD1 (5 bases). Germline loops: CDR1 SEHNR, CDR2 FQNEAQ (reference sequence). This CDR3 comprises 15 residues. Trimming stripped 6 bases from V and 4 bases from J, with 15 bases between. CDR3 amino acids: CASSKGVTPTGELFF. The CDR3 nucleotides are TGTGCCAGCAGTAAAGGGGTCACCCCCACCGGGGAGCTGTTTTTT.

The V call is TRBV7-8, the J call TRBJ2-1, with D uncertain. The CDR3 sequence is 15 residues long. Trimming took off 1 base at V and 5 bases at J, with 12 bases between the two ends. Germline V gene data show CDR1 as SGHVS and CDR2 as FQNEAQ. DNA of the CDR3: TGTGCCAGCAGCTTAGAGGCAGGATTTGACAATGAGCAGTTCTTC. Translation gives CASSLEAGFDNEQFF.

CDR3 amino acids: CASSETAGGLGEQYF. The CDR3 nucleotides are TGTGCCAGCAGTGAAACGGCGGGAGGGCTGGGCGAGCAGTACTTC. The chain joins TRBV2 to TRBJ2-7; 9 bases match TRBD2. J gave up 6 bases and V 2 bases, and 8 bases lay outside the gene matches. This CDR3 contains 15 residues. Germline CDR1 reads SNHLY; CDR2 reads FYNNEI. Drawing the rest from reference TRBV2 and TRBJ2-7, the complete variable domain is EPEVTQTPSHQVTQMGQEVILRCVPISNHLYFYWYRQILGQKVEFLVSFYNNEISEKSEIFDDQFSVERPDGSNFTLKIRSTKLEDSAMYFCASSETAGGLGEQYFGPGTRLTVT.

V is TRBV6-1 and J is TRBJ2-7; D is perhaps TRBD2 (5 bases). Germline V gene lookup returns CDR1 MNHNS and CDR2 SASEGT. Trimming pared 1 base from V and 6 bases from J, leaving 7 bases between. The CDR3 is 12 amino acids. CDR3: CASSEVSVEQYF. The CDR3 region has the DNA TGTGCCAGCAGTGAAGTTAGCGTCGAGCAGTACTTC.

The chain recombines TRBV21-1 with TRBJ2-3; the table's TRBD2 call for D was not verified on the DNA. TRBV21-1 is assigned pseudogene status. The length of the CDR3 is 16 residues. The CDR3 region has the DNA TGTGCCAGCAGCAAAGGGGAGCGGGAGTCAACAGATACGCAGTATTTT. Translation: CASSKGERESTDTQYF.

The rearrangement joins TRBV7-8 to TRBJ1-1, with D uncertain. From germline, CDR1 is SGHVS and CDR2 FQNEAQ. This CDR3 has 15 residues. Trimming left V 5 bases short and J 3 bases short, with 16 bases between. The CDR3 sequence: CASSEPDRGYTEAFF. The CDR3 DNA sequence: TGTGCCAGCAGCGAACCGGATCGGGGTTACACTGAAGCTTTCTTT.

Comment on this clone: This specimen includes other DNA sequences encoding the same CDR3. The V call is TRBV27, the J call TRBJ1-5, with 7 positions matching TRBD1. Germline values: CDR1 MNHEY, CDR2 SMNVEV (reference sequence). With 3 bases clipped from V and 6 bases from J, the junction kept 2 bases outside the gene matches. The CDR3 length is 13 residues. CDR3 residues: CASSLTGPQPQHF. In nucleotides, the CDR3 is TGTGCCAGCAGTTTGACAGGGCCTCAGCCCCAGCATTTT.

This chain joins TRBV15 and TRBJ2-7; 11 positions agree with TRBD1. Germline V gene sequence: CDR1 LNHNV, CDR2 YYDKDF (reference sequence). J gave up 4 bases and V 0 bases, and 11 bases lay outside the gene matches. This CDR3 spans 18 amino acids. Here the CDR3 DNA reads TGTGCCACCAGCAGAGATCTATTTGGACAGGGGGCATCTTACGAGCAGTACTTC. This gives the protein CATSRDLFGQGASYEQYF.

This clone occurred once. This chain uses TRBV5-3 with TRBJ2-7, with D perhaps being TRBD1 or TRBD2 (5 bases each). TRBV5-3 is an ORF; its function is uncertain. The CDR3 loop spans 11 amino acids. V was pared by 5 bases and J by 6 bases, with 9 bases between. In DNA, the CDR3 is TGTGCCAGAAGGGGGGACCCCGAGCAGTACTTC. Residues: CARRGDPEQYF.

J is TRBJ2-7 and V is TRBV15; TRBD1 might be the D (6 bases). The V and J ends lost 5 bases and 2 bases respectively, with 10 bases between them. The germline gives CDR1 LNHNV, CDR2 YYDKDF (reference sequence). This CDR3 has 13 residues. CDR3 region: CATSRTVTYEQYF. The CDR3 DNA is TGTGCCACCAGCCGGACAGTAACCTACGAGCAGTACTTC.